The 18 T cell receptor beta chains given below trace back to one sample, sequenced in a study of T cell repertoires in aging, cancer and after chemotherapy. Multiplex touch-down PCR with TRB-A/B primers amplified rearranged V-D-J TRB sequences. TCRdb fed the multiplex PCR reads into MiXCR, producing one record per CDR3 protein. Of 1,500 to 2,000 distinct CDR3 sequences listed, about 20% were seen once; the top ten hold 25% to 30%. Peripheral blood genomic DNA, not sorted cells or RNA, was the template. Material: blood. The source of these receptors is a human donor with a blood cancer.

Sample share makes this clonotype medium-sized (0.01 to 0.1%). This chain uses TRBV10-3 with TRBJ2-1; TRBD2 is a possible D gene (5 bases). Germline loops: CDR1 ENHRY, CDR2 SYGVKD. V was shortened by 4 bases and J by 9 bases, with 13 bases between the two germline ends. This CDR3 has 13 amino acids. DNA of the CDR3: TGTGCCATCAGTGGGAGGACCCGAAGTGAGCAGTTCTTC. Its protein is CAISGRTRSEQFF.

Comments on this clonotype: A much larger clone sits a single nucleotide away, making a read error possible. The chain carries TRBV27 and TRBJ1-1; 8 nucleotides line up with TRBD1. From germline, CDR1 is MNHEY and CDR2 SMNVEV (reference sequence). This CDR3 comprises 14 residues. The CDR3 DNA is TGTGCCACCAGTGATTCCACAGGGGGAACTGAAGATTTCTTT. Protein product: CATSDSTGGTEDFF.

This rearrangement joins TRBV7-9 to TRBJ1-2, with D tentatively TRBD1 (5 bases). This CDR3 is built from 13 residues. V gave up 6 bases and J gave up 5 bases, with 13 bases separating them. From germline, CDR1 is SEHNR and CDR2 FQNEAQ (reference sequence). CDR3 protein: CASSRDGGYGYTF. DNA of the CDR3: TGTGCCAGCAGTCGGGACGGTGGGTATGGCTACACCTTC. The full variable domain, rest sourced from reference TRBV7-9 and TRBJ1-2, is DTGVSQNPRHKITKRGQNVTFRCDPISEHNRLYWYRQTLGQGPEFLTYFQNEAQLEKSRLLSDRFSAERPKGSFSTLEIQRTEQGDSAMYLCASSRDGGYGYTFGSGTRLTVV.

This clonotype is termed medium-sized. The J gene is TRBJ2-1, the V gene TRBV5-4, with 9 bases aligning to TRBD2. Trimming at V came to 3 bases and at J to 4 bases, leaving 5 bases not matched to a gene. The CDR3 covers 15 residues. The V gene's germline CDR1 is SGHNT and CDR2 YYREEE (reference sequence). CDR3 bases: TGTGCCAGCAGCTGGGAGGCGGGAGGGTACAATGAGCAGTTCTTC. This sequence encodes CASSWEAGGYNEQFF.

In DNA, the CDR3 is TGCGCCAGCAGCCCTTCGCCGGGACAGGGGGGGAATTCACCCCTCCACTTT. This encodes CASSPSPGQGGNSPLHF. The V and J genes are TRBV5-1 and TRBJ1-6; 11 nucleotides match TRBD1. CDR1 and CDR2 (germline): SGHRS, YFSETQ. The CDR3 has 17 amino acids. V lost 4 bases to trimming and J lost 7 bases; unmatched junction nucleotides: 10.

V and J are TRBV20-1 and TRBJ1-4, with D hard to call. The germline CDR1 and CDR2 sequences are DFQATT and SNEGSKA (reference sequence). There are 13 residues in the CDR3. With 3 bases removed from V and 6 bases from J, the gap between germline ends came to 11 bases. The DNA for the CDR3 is TGCAGTGCTAGGGGGAAGTCGGATGAAAAACTGTTTTTT. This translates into CSARGKSDEKLFF.

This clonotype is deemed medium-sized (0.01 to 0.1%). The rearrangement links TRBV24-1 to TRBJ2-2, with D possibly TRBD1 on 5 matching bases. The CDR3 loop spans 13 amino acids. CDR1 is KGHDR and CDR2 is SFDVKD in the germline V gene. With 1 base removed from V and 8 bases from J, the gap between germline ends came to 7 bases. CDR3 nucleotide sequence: TGTGCCACCAGTGATTTCAGGGTGGGGGAGCTGTTTTTT. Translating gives CATSDFRVGELFF.

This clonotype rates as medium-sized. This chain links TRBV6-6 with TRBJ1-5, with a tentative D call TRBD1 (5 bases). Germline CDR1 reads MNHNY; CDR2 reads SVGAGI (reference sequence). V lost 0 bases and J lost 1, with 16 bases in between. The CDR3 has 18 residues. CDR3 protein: CASSYSERGQYSNQPQHF. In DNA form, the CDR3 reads TGTGCCAGCAGTTACTCAGAGAGGGGCCAATACAGCAATCAGCCCCAGCATTTT.

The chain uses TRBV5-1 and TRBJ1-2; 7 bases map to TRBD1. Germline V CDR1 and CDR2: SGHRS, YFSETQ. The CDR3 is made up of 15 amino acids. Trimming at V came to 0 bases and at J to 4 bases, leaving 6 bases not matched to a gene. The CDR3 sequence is CASSLGDRDPYGYTF. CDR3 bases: TGCGCCAGCAGCTTGGGAGACAGGGATCCCTATGGCTACACCTTC.

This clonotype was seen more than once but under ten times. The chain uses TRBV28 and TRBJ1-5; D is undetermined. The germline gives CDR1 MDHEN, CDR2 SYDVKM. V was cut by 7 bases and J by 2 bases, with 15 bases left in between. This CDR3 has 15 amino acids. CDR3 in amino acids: CASIPLGGGNQPQHF. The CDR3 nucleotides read TGTGCCAGCATCCCTTTGGGCGGGGGCAATCAGCCCCAGCATTTT.

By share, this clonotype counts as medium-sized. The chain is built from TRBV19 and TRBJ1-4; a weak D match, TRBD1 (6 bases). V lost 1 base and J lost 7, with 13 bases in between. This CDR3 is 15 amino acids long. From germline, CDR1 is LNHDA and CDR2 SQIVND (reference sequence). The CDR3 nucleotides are TGTGCCAGTAGTATAGTGGGGGGCCCGGCTGAAAAACTGTTTTTT. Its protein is CASSIVGGPAEKLFF. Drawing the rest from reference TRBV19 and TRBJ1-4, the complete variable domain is DGGITQSPKYLFRKEGQNVTLSCEQNLNHDAMYWYRQDPGQGLRLIYYSQIVNDFQKGDIAEGYSVSREKKESFPLTVTSAQKNPTAFYLCASSIVGGPAEKLFFGSGTQLSVL.

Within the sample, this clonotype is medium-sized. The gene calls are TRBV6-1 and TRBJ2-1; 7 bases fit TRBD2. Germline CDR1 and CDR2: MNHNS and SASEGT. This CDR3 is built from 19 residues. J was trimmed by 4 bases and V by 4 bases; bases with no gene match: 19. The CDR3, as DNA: TGTGCCAGCAGTGGGACGGGAGGAGCACCCTCCTCGGGATACAATGAGCAGTTCTTC. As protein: CASSGTGGAPSSGYNEQFF.

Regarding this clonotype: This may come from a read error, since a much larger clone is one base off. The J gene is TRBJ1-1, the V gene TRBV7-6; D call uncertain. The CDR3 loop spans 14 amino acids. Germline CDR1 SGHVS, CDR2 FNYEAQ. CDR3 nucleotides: TGTGCCAGCAGCTCCCGACCCCGGTTGGCTGAAGCTTCCTTT. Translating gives CASSSRPRLAEASF.

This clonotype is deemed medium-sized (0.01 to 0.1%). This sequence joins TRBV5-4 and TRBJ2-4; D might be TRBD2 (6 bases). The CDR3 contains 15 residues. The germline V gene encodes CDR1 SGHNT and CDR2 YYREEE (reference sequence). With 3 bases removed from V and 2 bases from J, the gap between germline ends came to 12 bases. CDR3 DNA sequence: TGTGCCAGCAGCTCCGAGGGGACTCCCAAAAACATTCAGTACTTC. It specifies CASSSEGTPKNIQYF.

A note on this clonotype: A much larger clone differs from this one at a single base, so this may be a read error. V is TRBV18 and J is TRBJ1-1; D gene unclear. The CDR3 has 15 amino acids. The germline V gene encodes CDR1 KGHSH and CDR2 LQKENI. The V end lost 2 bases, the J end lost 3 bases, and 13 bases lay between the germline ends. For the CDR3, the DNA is TGTGCCAGCTCACCATCCCGGGTCGCACACACTGAAGCTTTCTTT. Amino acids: CASSPSRVAHTEAFF.

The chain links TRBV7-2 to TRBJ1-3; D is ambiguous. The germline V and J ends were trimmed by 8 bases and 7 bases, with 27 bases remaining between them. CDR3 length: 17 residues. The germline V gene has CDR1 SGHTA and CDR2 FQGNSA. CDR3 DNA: TGTGCCAGCTCTAGGTCCCTGACACTCTTCGAAGGGAACACCATATATTTT. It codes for CASSRSLTLFEGNTIYF.

The DNA for the CDR3 is TGTGCCAGCAGCTTAGGAACTAGCGGGAGCGATGAGCAGTTCTTC. Translated: CASSLGTSGSDEQFF. The chain links TRBV7-9 to TRBJ2-1, with TRBD2 identical over 11 bases. Per germline, CDR1 SEHNR and CDR2 FQNEAQ (reference sequence). CDR3 size: 15 residues. V was clipped by 1 base and J by 8 bases; unmatched bases: 4.

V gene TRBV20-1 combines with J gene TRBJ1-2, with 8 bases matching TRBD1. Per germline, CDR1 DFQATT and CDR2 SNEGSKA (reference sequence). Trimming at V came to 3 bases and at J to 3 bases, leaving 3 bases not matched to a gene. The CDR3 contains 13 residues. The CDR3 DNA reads TGCAGTGCTAGGCAGGGGGCTGACTATGGCTACACCTTC. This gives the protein CSARQGADYGYTF.